The sequence of this T cell receptor (beta chain) was determined in a study of a mutant IDH1 vaccine in newly diagnosed glioma (dated by TCRdb to the early 2020s). A note on the overall study: Across visits V03 through V10, patients got a total of eight vaccinations, given in weeks 1, 3, 5, 7, 11, 15, 19 and 23. Of the approximately 33 treated patients, approximately 62% were male and approximately 40% were female, and the mean age was 40.4 years. Before enrollment, patients had received standard therapy of radiotherapy alone, temozolomide alone, or radiochemotherapy with temozolomide; most received the combination. Longitudinal TCRB deep sequencing was done for 25 treated patients, wherever samples were available for exploratory analyses. Peripheral blood was drawn at six visits: V03 (baseline), V05, V07, V10, V12 and V13. Vaccination began 4-6 weeks after radiotherapy alone, or alongside temozolomide cycles in the chemotherapy-containing groups. Study-wide findings and limitations: PBMC samples for TCRB deep sequencing were selected based on availability. The authors stated that sample limitations prevented analyses of patient blood samples from being reproduced. Immune responses induced by the vaccine were seen in 90% to 95% of patients across multiple MHC alleles. Pseudoprogression seemed to be unrelated to changes in the top peripheral T cell clonotypes found by TCRB sequencing.

Per the publication, the time point label means: week 23, last vaccination. A 20-mer mutant IDH1 peptide at 300 micrograms in Montanide made up each vaccine dose, which was injected subcutaneously together with topical imiquimod. All donors had newly diagnosed IDH1-mutant astrocytomas of WHO grade 3 or 4 that showed loss of nuclear ATRX. The samples were drawn from NOA16, a multicentre, single-arm, open-label phase I trial in Germany that tested a mutant IDH1 peptide vaccine in humans for the first time. The DNeasy Blood and Tissue Kit was used to extract genomic DNA from EDTA blood for TCRB sequencing. Via the germline V gene, CDR1 is MGHRA and CDR2 YSYEKL. V gives up 0 bases and J gives up 7 bases, and the segment between their germline ends measures 7 bases. The CDR3 contains 13 residues, cysteine and phenylalanine counted. Left in the record is the CDR3 DNA by itself, 39 bases read in frame from the first base.

The count of this clone is one. Its antigen is unknown. Per-nucleotide qualities are absent, and no much larger clonotype sits a single base away. The protocol used for the library was the immunoSEQ multiplex PCR assay. Following the manufacturer's protocol, the hsTCRB Kit was used to amplify rearranged TCR beta chain sequences. TCRB libraries were sequenced on an Illumina MiSeq. Under the source paper's analysis protocol: The kit vendor's proprietary platform handled demultiplexing, trimming and gene mapping. The clones in this table, taken by TCRdb from immuneACCESS, are in-frame only. Not every clone is retained; where verified, under half of the shortfall comes from an unresolved V gene, and the cause of the rest is unknown. Clone size and the V and J calls come from that table; the DNA yielded D and trimming. Across this sample there are around 80,000 clones, with approximately 89% seen only once. The leading ten clones occupy roughly 0.78% of the sample.

The source of this sequence is a woman in her forties or fifties with glioma. Here the chain combines TRBV4-1 and TRBJ1-5; the D gene cannot be resolved reliably. The source material was PBMCs, sampled from a glioma patient whose treatment included an IDH1 peptide vaccine. The DNA sequence is given as TGCGCCAGCAGCCAAGATCAGGAACAGCCCCAGCATTTT. Translated, it reads CASSQDQEQPQHF.